This TCR beta chain originates from a study of blood T cell repertoires in COVID-19. Study at large: COVID-19 samples from acute and convalescent phases originated in the United States, Italy and Spain.

The CDR3 runs to 10 residues. Germline V gene data show CDR1 as DFQATT and CDR2 as SNEGSKA (reference sequence). Trimming left V 5 bases short and J 6 bases short, with 7 bases between. Using immunoSEQ multiplex PCR, the repertoire was profiled, and TCRdb retains in-frame clones only, with some absent. Among about 300,000 clones, about 82% were seen once, and the ten largest hold approximately 1.5%. The chain employs TRBV20-1 and TRBJ1-2; no firm D call. The specimen sequenced was peripheral blood. The clonotype originates from a woman aged 50 to 65 with acute or convalescent COVID-19. CDR3 loop: CSAPRDGYTF. CDR3 bases: TGCAGTGCTCCGAGGGATGGCTACACCTTC.